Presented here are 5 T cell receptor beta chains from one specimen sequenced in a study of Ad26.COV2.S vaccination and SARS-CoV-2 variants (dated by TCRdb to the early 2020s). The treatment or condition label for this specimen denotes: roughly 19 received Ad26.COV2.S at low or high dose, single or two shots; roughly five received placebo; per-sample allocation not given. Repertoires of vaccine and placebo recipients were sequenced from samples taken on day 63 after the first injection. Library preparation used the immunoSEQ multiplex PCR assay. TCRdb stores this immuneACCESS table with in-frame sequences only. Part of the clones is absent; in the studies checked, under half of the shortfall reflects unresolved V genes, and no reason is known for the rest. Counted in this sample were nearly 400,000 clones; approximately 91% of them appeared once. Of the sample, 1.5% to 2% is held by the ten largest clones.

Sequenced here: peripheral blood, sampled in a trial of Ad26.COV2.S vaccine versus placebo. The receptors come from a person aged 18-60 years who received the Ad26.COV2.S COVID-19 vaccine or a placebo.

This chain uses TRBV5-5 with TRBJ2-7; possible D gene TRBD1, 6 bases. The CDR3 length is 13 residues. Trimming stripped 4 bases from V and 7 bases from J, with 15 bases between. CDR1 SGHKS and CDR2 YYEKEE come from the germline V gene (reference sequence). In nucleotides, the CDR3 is TGTGCCAGCAGCAAAAGACAGGATCTAGAGCAGTACTTC. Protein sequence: CASSKRQDLEQYF.

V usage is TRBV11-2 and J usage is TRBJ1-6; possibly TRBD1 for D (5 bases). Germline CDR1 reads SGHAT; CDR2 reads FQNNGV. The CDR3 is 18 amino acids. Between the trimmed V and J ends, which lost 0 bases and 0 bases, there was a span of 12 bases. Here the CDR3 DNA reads TGTGCCAGCAGCTTAGATCCCAGGGAGTCCTCCTATAATTCACCCCTCCACTTT. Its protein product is CASSLDPRESSYNSPLHF.

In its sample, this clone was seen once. The CDR3: CASSSGNLEGIPEAFF. DNA for the CDR3: TGCGCCAGCAGCTCTGGGAATTTGGAGGGTATCCCTGAAGCTTTCTTT. The chain couples TRBV5-1 to TRBJ1-1; D gene unclear. V lost 3 bases to trimming and J lost 6 bases, with 21 bases between them. The CDR3 has 16 amino acids. The germline V gene has CDR1 SGHRS and CDR2 YFSETQ.

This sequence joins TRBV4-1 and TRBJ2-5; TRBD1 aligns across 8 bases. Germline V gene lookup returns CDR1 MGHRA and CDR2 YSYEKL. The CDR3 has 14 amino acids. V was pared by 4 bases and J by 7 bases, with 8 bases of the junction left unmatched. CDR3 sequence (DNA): TGCGCCAGCAGCCGCGCAGGGGGCCGGGGGACCCAGTACTTC. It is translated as CASSRAGGRGTQYF.

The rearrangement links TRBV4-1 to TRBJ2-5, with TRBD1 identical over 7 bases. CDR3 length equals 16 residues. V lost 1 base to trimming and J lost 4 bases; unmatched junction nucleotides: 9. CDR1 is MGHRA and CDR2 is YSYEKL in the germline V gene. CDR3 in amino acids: CASSQAGRGNIETQYF. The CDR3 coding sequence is TGCGCCAGCAGCCAAGCGGGCAGGGGGAATATAGAGACCCAGTACTTC.